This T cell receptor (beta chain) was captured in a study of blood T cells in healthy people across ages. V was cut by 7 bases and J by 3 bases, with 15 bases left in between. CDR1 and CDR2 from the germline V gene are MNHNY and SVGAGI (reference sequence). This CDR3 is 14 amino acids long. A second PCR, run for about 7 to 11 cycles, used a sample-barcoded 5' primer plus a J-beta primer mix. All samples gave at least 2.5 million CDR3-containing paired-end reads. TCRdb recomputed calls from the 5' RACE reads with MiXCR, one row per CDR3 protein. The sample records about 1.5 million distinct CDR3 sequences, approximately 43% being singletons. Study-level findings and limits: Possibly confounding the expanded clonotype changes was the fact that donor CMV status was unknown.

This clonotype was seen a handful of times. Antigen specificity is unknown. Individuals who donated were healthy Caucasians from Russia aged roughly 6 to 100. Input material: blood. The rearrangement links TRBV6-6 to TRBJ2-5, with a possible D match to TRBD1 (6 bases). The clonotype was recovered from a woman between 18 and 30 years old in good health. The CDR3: CASKRVAGEETQYF. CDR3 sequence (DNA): TGTGCCAGCAAAAGAGTAGCAGGGGAAGAGACCCAGTACTTC.